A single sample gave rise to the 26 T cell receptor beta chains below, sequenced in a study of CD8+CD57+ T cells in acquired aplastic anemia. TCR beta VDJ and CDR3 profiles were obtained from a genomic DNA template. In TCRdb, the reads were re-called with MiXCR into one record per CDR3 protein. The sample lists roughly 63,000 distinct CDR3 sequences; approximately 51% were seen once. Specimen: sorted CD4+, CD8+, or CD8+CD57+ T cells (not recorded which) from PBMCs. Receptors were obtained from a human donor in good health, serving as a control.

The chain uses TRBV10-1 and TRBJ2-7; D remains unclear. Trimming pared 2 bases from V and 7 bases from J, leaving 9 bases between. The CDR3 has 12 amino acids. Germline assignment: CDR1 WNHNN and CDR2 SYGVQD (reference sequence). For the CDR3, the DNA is TGCGCCAGCAGTGAGGATAACGGGGAGCAGTACTTC. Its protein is CASSEDNGEQYF.

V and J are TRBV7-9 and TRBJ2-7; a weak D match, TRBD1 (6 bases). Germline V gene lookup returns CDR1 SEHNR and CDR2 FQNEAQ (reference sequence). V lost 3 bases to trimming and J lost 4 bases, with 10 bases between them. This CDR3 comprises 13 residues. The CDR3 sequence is CASSLTDRYEQYF. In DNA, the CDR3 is TGTGCCAGCAGCTTGACGGACAGATACGAGCAGTACTTC.

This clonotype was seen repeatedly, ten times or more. CDR3 sequence (DNA): TGTGCCAGCAGTCTTATGGGCAGGGCAGCTTTCTTT. Translation gives CASSLMGRAAFF. The rearrangement links TRBV27 to TRBJ1-1, with D maybe TRBD1 (5 bases). The CDR3 totals 12 residues. V shed 5 bases and J shed 10 bases, with 14 bases lying between them. Germline assignment: CDR1 MNHEY and CDR2 SMNVEV (reference sequence).

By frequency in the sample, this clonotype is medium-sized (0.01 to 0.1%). Here the CDR3 reads CASSLTSGYTF. The CDR3 DNA reads as TGTGCCAGCAGCTTAACGAGCGGCTACACCTTC. The gene calls are TRBV7-9 and TRBJ1-2; no clear D gene. Trimming took off 2 bases at V and 8 bases at J, with 6 bases between the two ends. The V gene's germline CDR1 is SEHNR and CDR2 FQNEAQ (reference sequence). CDR3 length: 11 residues.

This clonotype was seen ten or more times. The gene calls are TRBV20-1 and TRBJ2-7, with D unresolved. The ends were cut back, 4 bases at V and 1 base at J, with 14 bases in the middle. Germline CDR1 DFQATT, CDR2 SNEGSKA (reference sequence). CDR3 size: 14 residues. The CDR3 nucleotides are TGCAGTGCTACTCAGGACCCGTGGTCCTACGAGCAGTACTTC. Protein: CSATQDPWSYEQYF.

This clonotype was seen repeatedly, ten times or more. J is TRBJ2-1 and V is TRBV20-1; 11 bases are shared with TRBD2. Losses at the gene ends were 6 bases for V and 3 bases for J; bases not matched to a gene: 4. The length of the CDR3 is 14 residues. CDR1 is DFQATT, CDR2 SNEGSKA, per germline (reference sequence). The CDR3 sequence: CSAKTSGIYNEQFF. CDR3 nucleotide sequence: TGCAGTGCCAAGACTAGCGGGATCTACAATGAGCAGTTCTTC.

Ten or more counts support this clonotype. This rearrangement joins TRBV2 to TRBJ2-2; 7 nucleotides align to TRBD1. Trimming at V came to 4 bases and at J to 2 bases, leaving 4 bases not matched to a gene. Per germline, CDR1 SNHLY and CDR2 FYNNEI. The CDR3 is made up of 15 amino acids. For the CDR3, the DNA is TGTGCCAGCAGTGGCGGACAGGTTAACACCGGGGAGCTGTTTTTT. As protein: CASSGGQVNTGELFF.

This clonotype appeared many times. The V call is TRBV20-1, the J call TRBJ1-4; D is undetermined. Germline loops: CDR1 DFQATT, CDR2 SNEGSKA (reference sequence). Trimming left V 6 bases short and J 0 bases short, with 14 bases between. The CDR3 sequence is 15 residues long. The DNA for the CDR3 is TGCAGTGCCTCAAGGCTTGGAGCAACTAATGAAAAACTGTTTTTT. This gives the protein CSASRLGATNEKLFF.

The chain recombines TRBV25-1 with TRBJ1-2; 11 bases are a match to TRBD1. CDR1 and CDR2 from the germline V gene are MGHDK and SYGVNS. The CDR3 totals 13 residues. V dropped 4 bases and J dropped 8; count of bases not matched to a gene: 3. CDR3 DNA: TGTGCCAGCAGTGGGGACAGGGGGGACGGCTACACCTTC. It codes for CASSGDRGDGYTF.

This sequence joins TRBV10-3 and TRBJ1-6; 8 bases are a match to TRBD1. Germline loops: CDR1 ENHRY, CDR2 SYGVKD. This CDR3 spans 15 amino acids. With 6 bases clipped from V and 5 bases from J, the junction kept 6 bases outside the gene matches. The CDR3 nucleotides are TGTGCCATCAGCCCGGACAGGGTGGATAATTCACCCCTCCACTTT. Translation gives CAISPDRVDNSPLHF.

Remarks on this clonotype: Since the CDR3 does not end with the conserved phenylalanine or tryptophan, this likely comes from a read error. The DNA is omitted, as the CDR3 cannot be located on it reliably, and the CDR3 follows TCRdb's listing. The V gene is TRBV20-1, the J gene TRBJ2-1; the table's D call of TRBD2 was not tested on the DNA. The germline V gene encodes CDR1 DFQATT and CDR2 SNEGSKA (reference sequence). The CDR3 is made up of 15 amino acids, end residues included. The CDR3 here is CSASWGLAIRGEQLL.

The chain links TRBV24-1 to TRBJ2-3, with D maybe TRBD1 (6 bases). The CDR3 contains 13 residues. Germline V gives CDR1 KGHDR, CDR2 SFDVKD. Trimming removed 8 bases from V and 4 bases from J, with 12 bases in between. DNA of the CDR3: TGTGCCACCAACCAACAGGGCTCAGATACGCAGTATTTT. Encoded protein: CATNQQGSDTQYF.

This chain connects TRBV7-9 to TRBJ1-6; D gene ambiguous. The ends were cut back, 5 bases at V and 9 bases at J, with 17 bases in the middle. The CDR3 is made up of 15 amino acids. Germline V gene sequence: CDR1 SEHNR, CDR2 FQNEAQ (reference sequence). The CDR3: CASSTSSLQGSPLHF. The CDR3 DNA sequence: TGTGCCAGCAGCACTTCGTCACTTCAAGGTTCACCCCTCCACTTT.

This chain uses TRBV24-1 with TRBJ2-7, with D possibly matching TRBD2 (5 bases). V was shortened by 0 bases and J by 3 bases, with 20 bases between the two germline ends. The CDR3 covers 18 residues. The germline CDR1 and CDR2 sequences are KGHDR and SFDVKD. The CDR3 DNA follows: TGTGCCACCAGTGATTTGCATTGTAGTTCCCAGGAGGTCTACGAGCAGTACTTC. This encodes CATSDLHCSSQEVYEQYF.

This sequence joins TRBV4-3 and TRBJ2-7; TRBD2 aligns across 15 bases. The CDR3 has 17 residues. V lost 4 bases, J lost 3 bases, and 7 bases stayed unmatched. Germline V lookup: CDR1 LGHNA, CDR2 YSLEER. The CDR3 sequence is CASSPGTSGGTGYEQYF. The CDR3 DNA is TGCGCCAGCAGCCCCGGGACTAGCGGGGGGACTGGCTACGAGCAGTACTTC.

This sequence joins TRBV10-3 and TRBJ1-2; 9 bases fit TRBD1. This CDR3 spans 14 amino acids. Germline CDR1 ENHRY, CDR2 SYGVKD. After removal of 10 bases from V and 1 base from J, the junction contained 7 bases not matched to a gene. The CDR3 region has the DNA TGTGCCAGCAGGGGACAGGGAGTTAACTATGGCTACACCTTC. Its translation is CASRGQGVNYGYTF.

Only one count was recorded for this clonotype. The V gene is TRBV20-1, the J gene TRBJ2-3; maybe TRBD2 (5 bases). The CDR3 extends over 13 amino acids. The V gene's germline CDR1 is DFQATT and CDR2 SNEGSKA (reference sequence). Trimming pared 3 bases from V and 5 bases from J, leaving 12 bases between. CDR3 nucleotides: TGCAGTGCTAGGGATGGTGGGAGAGATACGCAGTATTTT. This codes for CSARDGGRDTQYF.

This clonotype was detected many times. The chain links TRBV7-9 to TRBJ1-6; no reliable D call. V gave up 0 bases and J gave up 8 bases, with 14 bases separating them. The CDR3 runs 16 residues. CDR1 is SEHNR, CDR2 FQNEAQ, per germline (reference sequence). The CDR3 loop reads CASSLAKGLQYSPLHF. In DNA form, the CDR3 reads TGTGCCAGCAGCTTAGCTAAGGGCCTACAATATTCACCCCTCCACTTT.

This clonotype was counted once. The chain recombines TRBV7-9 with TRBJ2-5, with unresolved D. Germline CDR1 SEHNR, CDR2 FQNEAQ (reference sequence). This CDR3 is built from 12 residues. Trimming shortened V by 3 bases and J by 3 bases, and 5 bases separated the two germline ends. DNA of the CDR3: TGTGCCAGCAGCTTTGGGGAAGAGACCCAGTACTTC. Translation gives CASSFGEETQYF. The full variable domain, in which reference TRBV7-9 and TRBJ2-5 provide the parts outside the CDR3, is DTGVSQNPRHKITKRGQNVTFRCDPISEHNRLYWYRQTLGQGPEFLTYFQNEAQLEKSRLLSDRFSAERPKGSFSTLEIQRTEQGDSAMYLCASSFGEETQYFGPGTRLLVL.

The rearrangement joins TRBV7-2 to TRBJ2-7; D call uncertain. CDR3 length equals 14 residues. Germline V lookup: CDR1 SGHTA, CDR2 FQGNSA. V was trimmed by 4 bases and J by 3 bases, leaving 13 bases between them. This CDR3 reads CASSSVTPGYEQYF. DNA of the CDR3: TGTGCCAGCAGCTCCGTGACCCCGGGCTACGAGCAGTACTTC.

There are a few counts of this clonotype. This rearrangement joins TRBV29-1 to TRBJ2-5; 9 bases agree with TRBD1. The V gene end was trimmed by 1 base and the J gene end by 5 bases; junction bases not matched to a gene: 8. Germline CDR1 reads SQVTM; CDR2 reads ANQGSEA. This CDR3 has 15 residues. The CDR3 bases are TGCAGCGTTGAAGTTTCCTGGACAGGGGCGGAGACCCAGTACTTC. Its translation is CSVEVSWTGAETQYF.

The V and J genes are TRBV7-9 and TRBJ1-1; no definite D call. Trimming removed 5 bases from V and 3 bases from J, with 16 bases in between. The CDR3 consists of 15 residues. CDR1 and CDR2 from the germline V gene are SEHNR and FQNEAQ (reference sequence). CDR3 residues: CASSQLGQEDTEAFF. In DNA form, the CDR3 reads TGTGCCAGCAGCCAGCTCGGGCAGGAGGACACTGAAGCTTTCTTT.

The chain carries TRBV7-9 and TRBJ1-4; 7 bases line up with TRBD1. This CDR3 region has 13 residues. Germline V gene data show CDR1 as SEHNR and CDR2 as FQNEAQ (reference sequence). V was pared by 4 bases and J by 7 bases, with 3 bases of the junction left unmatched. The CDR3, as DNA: TGTGCCAGCAGCTACGGGACAGCTGAAAAACTGTTTTTT. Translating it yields CASSYGTAEKLFF.

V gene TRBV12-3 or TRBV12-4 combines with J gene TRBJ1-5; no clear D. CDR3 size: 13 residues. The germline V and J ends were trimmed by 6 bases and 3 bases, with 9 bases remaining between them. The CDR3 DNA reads TGTGCCAGCAGGCACCGAGACAATCAGCCCCAGCATTTT. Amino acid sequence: CASRHRDNQPQHF.

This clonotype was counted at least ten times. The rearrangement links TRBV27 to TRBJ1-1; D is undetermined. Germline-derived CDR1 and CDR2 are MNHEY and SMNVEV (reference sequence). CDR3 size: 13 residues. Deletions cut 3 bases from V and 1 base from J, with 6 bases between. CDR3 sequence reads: CASSFNTNTEAFF. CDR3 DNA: TGTGCCAGCAGTTTCAATACGAACACTGAAGCTTTCTTT.

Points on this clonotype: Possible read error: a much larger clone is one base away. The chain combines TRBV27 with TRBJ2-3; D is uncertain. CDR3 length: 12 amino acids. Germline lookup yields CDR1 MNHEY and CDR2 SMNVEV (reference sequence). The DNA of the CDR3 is TGTGCCAGCAGTTCAAGCACAGATACGCAGTGTTTT. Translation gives CASSSSTDTQCF.